The 7 T cell receptor beta chains in this list originate from one sample, sequenced in a study of circulating CD8 cells and anti-PD-1 response in melanoma. Using around 16 ng of total RNA, TCR libraries were made with the QIAseq Immune Repertoire TCR panel. TCRdb redid the calling of the reads with MiXCR, one entry per CDR3 protein. The sample yields about a thousand distinct CDR3 sequences, roughly 6% seen once. Sorting of live CD3+CD8+TCRalphabeta+ cells by PD-1 and/or TIGIT gave four subsets. The specimen was CD8+ T cells from PBMCs, collected at baseline or after one month of anti-PD-1 therapy (not recorded which). These receptors were obtained from a human donor with melanoma.

This chain links TRBV14 with TRBJ2-3; D unclear. CDR3 length: 15 amino acids. With 3 bases removed from V and 3 bases from J, the gap between germline ends came to 13 bases. Germline V CDR1 and CDR2: SGHDN, FVKESK. The CDR3 loop reads CASSQTPGPTDTQYF. The CDR3 DNA follows: TGTGCCAGCAGCCAGACCCCGGGCCCAACAGATACGCAGTATTTT.

This clonotype is labeled as large. This chain links TRBV19 with TRBJ2-2; D perhaps matches TRBD2 (5 bases). This CDR3 is built from 11 residues. Trimming left V 7 bases short and J 7 bases short, with 7 bases between. Looked up from germline, CDR1 is LNHDA and CDR2 is SQIVND (reference sequence). This CDR3 is CASTGYGELFF. The CDR3 DNA sequence: TGTGCCAGTACGGGATACGGGGAGCTGTTTTTT.

Judged by abundance, this clonotype is medium-sized. V gene TRBV29-1 combines with J gene TRBJ2-2; 7 bases align to TRBD1. V lost 3 bases, J lost 4 bases, and 5 bases stayed unmatched. The CDR3 totals 14 residues. Germline V gene lookup returns CDR1 SQVTM and CDR2 ANQGSEA. The CDR3 DNA reads as TGCAGCGTTGAGTCGGGACAGCTCACCGGGGAGCTGTTTTTT. It codes for CSVESGQLTGELFF.

This clonotype is categorized as medium-sized. The chain joins TRBV19 to TRBJ1-6; the D is unclear. Trimming stripped 2 bases from V and 10 bases from J, with 12 bases between. The CDR3 spans 14 residues. CDR1 and CDR2 (germline): LNHDA, SQIVND (reference sequence). Here the CDR3 DNA reads TGTGCCAGTAGTATAAAGGGTTACGGATCACCCCTCCACTTT. The encoded protein is CASSIKGYGSPLHF.

By share, this clonotype counts as large. The rearrangement uses TRBV7-2 and TRBJ2-2; D perhaps matches TRBD2 (5 bases). The CDR3 is 13 residues long. In germline, CDR1 is SGHTA, CDR2 FQGNSA. The germline V and J ends were trimmed by 1 base and 10 bases, with 10 bases remaining between them. CDR3 in amino acids: CASSLGGGQELFF. DNA of the CDR3: TGTGCCAGCAGCTTAGGAGGCGGGCAGGAGCTGTTTTTT.

This clonotype is termed medium-sized. The chain couples TRBV7-6 to TRBJ1-1; D is uncertain. The CDR3 spans 11 residues. Germline lookup yields CDR1 SGHVS and CDR2 FNYEAQ. V was pared by 8 bases and J by 1 base, with 5 bases between. The DNA for the CDR3 is TGTGCCAGCGGTTCGAACACTGAAGCTTTCTTT. Its translation: CASGSNTEAFF.

This clonotype rates as medium-sized. V gene TRBV24-1 combines with J gene TRBJ1-5; D might be TRBD1 (6 bases). CDR1 and CDR2 from the germline V gene are KGHDR and SFDVKD. CDR3 length: 14 amino acids. V lost 4 bases to trimming and J lost 6 bases, with 12 bases between them. CDR3 coding DNA: TGTGCCACCAGTGAATCCCAGGGGACTCAGCCCCAGCATTTT. Translated: CATSESQGTQPQHF.